This is a list of T cell receptor beta chains from one sample in a study of T-cell reconstitution after alpha-beta-depleted transplantation in children. MiXCR was run by TCRdb on the PCR reads, yielding one entry per CDR3 protein. The sample holds about 240,000 distinct CDR3 sequences, roughly 25% seen once. The source material was PBMCs, sampled before TCRalphabeta/CD19-depleted stem cell transplant. The receptors stem from a girl aged 2-10 years with Fanconi anemia, due to receive a stem cell transplant. Both conserved end residues are part of each CDR3. The order of the fields is J gene, V gene, clone size, D gene, CDR3 protein, CDR3 DNA. The D gene is left open where the match is weak. Clone size is not always given. Where it is, it says once, few, many or a class for expanded clones.

J gene: TRBJ2-7; V gene: TRBV6-2/TRBV6-3; clone size: few; D gene: -; CDR3 protein: CASSYSPWSYEQYF; CDR3 DNA: TGTGCCAGCAGTTACTCACCCTGGTCCTACGAGCAGTACTTC
J gene: TRBJ2-5; V gene: TRBV5-1; clone size: -; D gene: -; CDR3 protein: CASSEPGGGETQYF; CDR3 DNA: TGCGCCAGCAGCGAACCCGGAGGCGGAGAGACCCAGTACTTC
J gene: TRBJ2-3; V gene: TRBV12-3/TRBV12-4; clone size: -; D gene: -; CDR3 protein: CASSYGTLPPEGDSDTQYF; CDR3 DNA: TGTGCCAGCAGCTACGGGACTCTGCCCCCGGAGGGAGACTCAGATACGCAGTATTTT
J gene: TRBJ2-3; V gene: TRBV29-1; clone size: many; D gene: -; CDR3 protein: CSAPGGQTDTQYF; CDR3 DNA: TGCAGCGCCCCAGGAGGACAAACAGATACGCAGTATTTT
J gene: TRBJ2-5; V gene: TRBV11-2; clone size: -; D gene: -; CDR3 protein: CASSLRGPQYF; CDR3 DNA: TGTGCCAGCAGCCTACGAGGGCCCCAGTACTTC
J gene: TRBJ2-1; V gene: TRBV10-3; clone size: few; D gene: TRBD1; CDR3 protein: CATASAGRDRGNNEQFF; CDR3 DNA: TGTGCCACCGCCTCAGCGGGCCGGGACAGGGGGAACAATGAGCAGTTCTTC
J gene: TRBJ1-5; V gene: TRBV12-3/TRBV12-4; clone size: -; D gene: TRBD1; CDR3 protein: CASSARTGGNQPQHF; CDR3 DNA: TGTGCCAGCAGTGCCCGGACAGGGGGCAATCAGCCCCAGCATTTT
J gene: TRBJ2-5; V gene: TRBV6-1; clone size: many; D gene: TRBD2; CDR3 protein: CASSEIPAGAQETQYF; CDR3 DNA: TGTGCCAGCAGTGAGATCCCAGCGGGGGCCCAAGAGACCCAGTACTTC
J gene: TRBJ2-1; V gene: TRBV29-1; clone size: many; D gene: -; CDR3 protein: CSVRKLKGEYWYNEQFF; CDR3 DNA: TGCAGCGTTAGAAAGTTAAAGGGCGAGTATTGGTACAATGAGCAGTTCTTC
J gene: TRBJ1-5; V gene: TRBV29-1; clone size: -; D gene: -; CDR3 protein: CSADQASNQPQHF; CDR3 DNA: TGCAGCGCGGATCAGGCAAGCAATCAGCCCCAGCATTTT
J gene: TRBJ2-3; V gene: TRBV10-1; clone size: few; D gene: TRBD2; CDR3 protein: CASSPGLAGSTDTQYF; CDR3 DNA: TGCGCCAGCAGCCCGGGACTAGCGGGAAGCACAGATACGCAGTATTTT
J gene: TRBJ2-1; V gene: TRBV6-1; clone size: many; D gene: TRBD2; CDR3 protein: CASRPLLAGEGNEQFF; CDR3 DNA: TGTGCCAGCAGACCCCTCCTAGCGGGAGAGGGTAATGAGCAGTTCTTC
J gene: TRBJ1-4; V gene: TRBV29-1; clone size: -; D gene: -; CDR3 protein: CSVEMGEKLFF; CDR3 DNA: TGCAGCGTTGAAATGGGGGAAAAACTGTTTTTT
J gene: TRBJ2-5; V gene: TRBV20-1; clone size: few; D gene: -; CDR3 protein: CSASVETQYF; CDR3 DNA: TGCAGTGCTAGCGTGGAGACCCAGTACTTC
J gene: TRBJ1-1; V gene: TRBV7-2; clone size: many; D gene: TRBD1; CDR3 protein: CASTRQGTTLDTEAFF; CDR3 DNA: TGTGCCAGCACTCGACAGGGGACCACTCTTGACACTGAAGCTTTCTTT
J gene: TRBJ2-3; V gene: TRBV29-1; clone size: -; D gene: -; CDR3 protein: CSVEYYHRTDTQYF; CDR3 DNA: TGCAGCGTTGAATACTATCATCGCACAGATACGCAGTATTTT
J gene: TRBJ2-3; V gene: TRBV12-3/TRBV12-4; clone size: many; D gene: TRBD2; CDR3 protein: CASSFGLAGRDTQYF; CDR3 DNA: TGTGCCAGCAGTTTTGGACTAGCGGGGCGAGATACGCAGTATTTT
J gene: TRBJ2-7; V gene: TRBV15; clone size: many; D gene: TRBD2; CDR3 protein: CATSRDPAGAYEQYF; CDR3 DNA: TGTGCCACCAGCAGAGATCCGGCGGGGGCCTACGAGCAGTACTTC
J gene: TRBJ2-5; V gene: TRBV5-6; clone size: few; D gene: -; CDR3 protein: CASSTHRAPRTQYF; CDR3 DNA: TGTGCCAGCAGCACTCACAGGGCCCCCAGGACCCAGTACTTC
J gene: TRBJ1-4; V gene: TRBV29-1; clone size: -; D gene: -; CDR3 protein: CSGTTNEKLFF; CDR3 DNA: TGCAGCGGGACAACTAATGAAAAACTGTTTTTT
J gene: TRBJ1-1; V gene: TRBV5-1; clone size: many; D gene: -; CDR3 protein: CASRWTGELNTEAFF; CDR3 DNA: TGCGCCAGCAGATGGACGGGAGAATTGAACACTGAAGCTTTCTTT
J gene: TRBJ2-7; V gene: TRBV20-1; clone size: -; D gene: -; CDR3 protein: CSASEGFYYEQYF; CDR3 DNA: TGCAGTGCTAGTGAGGGGTTCTACTACGAGCAGTACTTC
J gene: TRBJ2-7; V gene: TRBV29-1; clone size: -; D gene: -; CDR3 protein: CSVEEGQGGQYF; CDR3 DNA: TGCAGCGTTGAAGAAGGGCAGGGGGGGCAGTACTTC
J gene: TRBJ2-1; V gene: TRBV7-2; clone size: many; D gene: -; CDR3 protein: CASSLALGKQFF; CDR3 DNA: TGTGCCAGCAGCTTAGCGCTCGGGAAACAGTTCTTC
J gene: TRBJ2-3; V gene: TRBV2; clone size: -; D gene: TRBD1; CDR3 protein: CARGTGAFYAQYF; CDR3 DNA: TGTGCCAGAGGGACAGGGGCATTTTATGCGCAGTATTTT
J gene: TRBJ2-5; V gene: TRBV6-1; clone size: -; D gene: TRBD2; CDR3 protein: CASNRLAAPWAQYF; CDR3 DNA: TGTGCCAGCAACAGGCTAGCGGCCCCCTGGGCCCAGTACTTC
J gene: TRBJ2-7; V gene: TRBV29-1; clone size: many; D gene: TRBD1; CDR3 protein: CSVTGQAYEQYF; CDR3 DNA: TGCAGCGTGACTGGACAGGCCTACGAGCAGTACTTC
J gene: TRBJ2-7; V gene: TRBV5-6; clone size: few; D gene: TRBD2; CDR3 protein: CASSLGVAGALEQYF; CDR3 DNA: TGTGCCAGCAGCTTGGGGGTAGCGGGAGCTCTCGAGCAGTACTTC
J gene: TRBJ2-7; V gene: TRBV20-1; clone size: many; D gene: TRBD2; CDR3 protein: CSARDPLAGSSYEQYF; CDR3 DNA: TGCAGTGCTAGAGATCCCCTAGCGGGGAGCTCCTACGAGCAGTACTTC
J gene: TRBJ2-3; V gene: TRBV4-1; clone size: -; D gene: TRBD2; CDR3 protein: CASSQDPPGLDTDTQYF; CDR3 DNA: TGCGCCAGCAGCCAAGATCCCCCGGGACTAGACACCGATACGCAGTATTTT
J gene: TRBJ2-3; V gene: TRBV12-3/TRBV12-4; clone size: many; D gene: TRBD2; CDR3 protein: CASSPSGLGTDTQYF; CDR3 DNA: TGTGCCAGCAGTCCTAGCGGCCTCGGCACAGATACGCAGTATTTT
J gene: TRBJ2-5; V gene: TRBV20-1; clone size: few; D gene: -; CDR3 protein: CSARSGGGGKETQYF; CDR3 DNA: TGCAGTGCTAGGTCGGGCGGAGGAGGGAAGGAGACCCAGTACTTC
J gene: TRBJ2-2; V gene: TRBV10-3; clone size: once; D gene: -; CDR3 protein: CAISEDRATGELFF; CDR3 DNA: TGTGCCATCAGTGAGGATAGAGCCACCGGGGAGCTGTTTTTT
J gene: TRBJ2-1; V gene: TRBV12-3/TRBV12-4; clone size: many; D gene: TRBD2; CDR3 protein: CASSLTSGGDNEQFF; CDR3 DNA: TGTGCCAGCAGTCTTACTAGCGGGGGTGACAATGAGCAGTTCTTC
J gene: TRBJ2-1; V gene: TRBV7-3; clone size: few; D gene: TRBD2; CDR3 protein: CASSPATSVEYNEQFF; CDR3 DNA: TGTGCCAGCAGCCCCGCGACTAGCGTGGAATACAATGAGCAGTTCTTC
J gene: TRBJ2-7; V gene: TRBV20-1; clone size: -; D gene: TRBD2; CDR3 protein: CSAERSGRIYEQYF; CDR3 DNA: TGCAGTGCAGAACGTAGCGGGAGAATCTACGAGCAGTACTTC
J gene: TRBJ1-4; V gene: TRBV15; clone size: many; D gene: -; CDR3 protein: CATSKPGHLLINEKLFF; CDR3 DNA: TGTGCCACCAGCAAACCGGGCCATCTACTGATTAATGAAAAACTGTTTTTT
J gene: TRBJ2-7; V gene: TRBV6-1; clone size: once; D gene: -; CDR3 protein: CASEISPGAEDEQYF; CDR3 DNA: TGTGCCAGCGAGATAAGTCCGGGGGCGGAGGACGAGCAGTACTTC
J gene: TRBJ1-2; V gene: TRBV19; clone size: -; D gene: -; CDR3 protein: CASQGFGGINYGYTF; CDR3 DNA: TGTGCCTCCCAAGGGTTCGGCGGGATCAACTATGGCTACACCTTC
J gene: TRBJ2-3; V gene: TRBV7-9; clone size: many; D gene: -; CDR3 protein: CASSDTRRGDTDTQYF; CDR3 DNA: TGTGCCAGCAGCGATACCCGGAGAGGTGACACAGATACGCAGTATTTT
J gene: TRBJ2-5; V gene: TRBV12-3/TRBV12-4; clone size: -; D gene: -; CDR3 protein: CASSLWTRLQETQYF; CDR3 DNA: TGTGCCAGCAGTCTCTGGACCAGACTCCAAGAGACCCAGTACTTC
J gene: TRBJ2-3; V gene: TRBV5-6; clone size: -; D gene: -; CDR3 protein: CASSLSIGPTDTQYF; CDR3 DNA: TGTGCCAGCAGCTTATCTATCGGGCCCACAGATACGCAGTATTTT
J gene: TRBJ2-1; V gene: TRBV5-1; clone size: -; D gene: TRBD2; CDR3 protein: CASSSPGLAGNEQFF; CDR3 DNA: TGCGCCAGCAGCTCTCCGGGACTAGCGGGCAATGAGCAGTTCTTC
J gene: TRBJ2-4; V gene: TRBV20-1; clone size: many; D gene: TRBD2; CDR3 protein: CSAILAGAYQYF; CDR3 DNA: TGCAGTGCCATCCTAGCGGGAGCGTATCAGTACTTC
J gene: TRBJ2-6; V gene: TRBV2; clone size: -; D gene: TRBD1; CDR3 protein: CASIIGGQGSSGANVLTF; CDR3 DNA: TGTGCCAGCATAATTGGAGGACAGGGGAGCTCTGGGGCCAACGTCCTGACTTTC
J gene: TRBJ2-5; V gene: TRBV20-1; clone size: many; D gene: -; CDR3 protein: CRAASYTTQYF; CDR3 DNA: TGCAGGGCGGCTAGCTATACGACCCAGTACTTC
J gene: TRBJ2-2; V gene: TRBV6-1; clone size: -; D gene: -; CDR3 protein: CASSPALDQGWELFF; CDR3 DNA: TGTGCCAGCAGTCCCGCCCTAGACCAGGGGTGGGAGCTGTTTTTT
J gene: TRBJ2-1; V gene: TRBV2; clone size: -; D gene: -; CDR3 protein: CASVTYNEQFF; CDR3 DNA: TGTGCCAGCGTGACCTACAATGAGCAGTTCTTC
J gene: TRBJ2-2; V gene: TRBV29-1; clone size: many; D gene: -; CDR3 protein: CSVMSGWNTGELFF; CDR3 DNA: TGCAGCGTTATGAGCGGTTGGAACACCGGGGAGCTGTTTTTT
J gene: TRBJ2-5; V gene: TRBV29-1; clone size: many; D gene: -; CDR3 protein: CSVVLAPIQETQYF; CDR3 DNA: TGCAGCGTTGTCCTAGCGCCAATACAAGAGACCCAGTACTTC
J gene: TRBJ2-6; V gene: TRBV5-7; clone size: many; D gene: -; CDR3 protein: CASSLSLGAGSFPGANVLTF; CDR3 DNA: TGTGCCAGCAGCTTGAGTTTAGGGGCCGGATCATTTCCTGGGGCCAACGTCCTGACTTTC
J gene: TRBJ1-6; V gene: TRBV6-5; clone size: -; D gene: -; CDR3 protein: CASSSGPWGTLHF; CDR3 DNA: TGTGCCAGCAGTTCAGGGCCTTGGGGCACCCTCCACTTT
J gene: TRBJ2-7; V gene: TRBV28; clone size: many; D gene: -; CDR3 protein: CASSFWGADEQYF; CDR3 DNA: TGTGCCAGCAGTTTCTGGGGGGCCGACGAGCAGTACTTC
J gene: TRBJ2-7; V gene: TRBV20-1; clone size: few; D gene: -; CDR3 protein: CSAQTAGAYEQYF; CDR3 DNA: TGCAGTGCTCAGACAGCTGGGGCCTACGAGCAGTACTTC